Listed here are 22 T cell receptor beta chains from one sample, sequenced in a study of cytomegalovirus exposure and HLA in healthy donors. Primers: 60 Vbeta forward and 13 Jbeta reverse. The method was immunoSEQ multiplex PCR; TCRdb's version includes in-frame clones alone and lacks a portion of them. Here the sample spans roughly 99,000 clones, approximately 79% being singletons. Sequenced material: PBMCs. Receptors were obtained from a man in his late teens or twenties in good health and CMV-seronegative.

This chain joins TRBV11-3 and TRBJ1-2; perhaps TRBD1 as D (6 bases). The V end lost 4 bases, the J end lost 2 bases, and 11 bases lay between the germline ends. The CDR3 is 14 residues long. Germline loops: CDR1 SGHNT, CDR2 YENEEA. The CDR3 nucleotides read TGTGCCAGCAGCTCCGGCACAGGGAACTATGGCTACACCTTC. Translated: CASSSGTGNYGYTF.

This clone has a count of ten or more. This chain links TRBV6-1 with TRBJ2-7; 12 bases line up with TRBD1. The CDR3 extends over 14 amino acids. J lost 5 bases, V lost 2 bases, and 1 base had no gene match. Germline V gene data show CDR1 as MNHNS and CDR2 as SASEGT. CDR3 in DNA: TGTGCCAGCAGTGAACGGGACAGGGGGCACGAGCAGTACTTC. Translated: CASSERDRGHEQYF.

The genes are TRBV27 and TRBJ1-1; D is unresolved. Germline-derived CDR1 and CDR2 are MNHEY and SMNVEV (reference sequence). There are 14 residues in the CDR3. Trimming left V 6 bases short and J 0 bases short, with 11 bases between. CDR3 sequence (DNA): TGTGCCAGCAGGACTACAGCTTTGAACACTGAAGCTTTCTTT. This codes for CASRTTALNTEAFF.

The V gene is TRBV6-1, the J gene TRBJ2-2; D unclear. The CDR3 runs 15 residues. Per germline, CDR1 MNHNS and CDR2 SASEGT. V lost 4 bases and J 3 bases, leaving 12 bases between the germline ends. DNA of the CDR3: TGTGCCAGCAGTGTGGTAACACAGTACACCGGGGAGCTGTTTTTT. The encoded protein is CASSVVTQYTGELFF.

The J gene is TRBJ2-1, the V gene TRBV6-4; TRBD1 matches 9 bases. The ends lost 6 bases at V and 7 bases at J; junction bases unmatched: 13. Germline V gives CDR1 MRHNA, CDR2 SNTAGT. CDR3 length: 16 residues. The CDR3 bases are TGTGCCAGCAGCGAGCTAGCCGGGACAGGGTGGAATGAGCAGTTCTTC. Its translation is CASSELAGTGWNEQFF.

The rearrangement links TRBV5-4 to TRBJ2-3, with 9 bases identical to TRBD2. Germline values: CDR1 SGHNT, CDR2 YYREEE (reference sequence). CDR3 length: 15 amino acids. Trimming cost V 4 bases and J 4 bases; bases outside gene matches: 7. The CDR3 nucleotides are TGTGCCAGCAGCCCGGAACTAGCGGGTGCAGATACGCAGTATTTT. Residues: CASSPELAGADTQYF. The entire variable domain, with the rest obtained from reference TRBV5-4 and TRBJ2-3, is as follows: ETGVTQSPTHLIKTRGQQVTLRCSSQSGHNTVSWYQQALGQGPQFIFQYYREEENGRGNFPPRFSGLQFPNYSSELNVNALELDDSALYLCASSPELAGADTQYFGPGTRLTVL.

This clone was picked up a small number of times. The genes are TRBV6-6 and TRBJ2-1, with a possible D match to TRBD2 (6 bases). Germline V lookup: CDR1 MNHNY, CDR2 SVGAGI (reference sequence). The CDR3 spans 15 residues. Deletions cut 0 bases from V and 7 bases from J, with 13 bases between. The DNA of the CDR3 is TGTGCCAGCAGTTACTCCCTAGGACGGGGGAATGAGCAGTTCTTC. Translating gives CASSYSLGRGNEQFF.

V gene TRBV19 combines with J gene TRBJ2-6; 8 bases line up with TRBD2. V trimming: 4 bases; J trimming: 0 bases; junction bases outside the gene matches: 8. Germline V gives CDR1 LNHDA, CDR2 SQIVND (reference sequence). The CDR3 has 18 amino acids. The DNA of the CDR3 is TGTGCCAGTAGTAGCCTGGGCGGGGGGACCTCTGGGGCCAACGTCCTGACTTTC. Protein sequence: CASSSLGGGTSGANVLTF.

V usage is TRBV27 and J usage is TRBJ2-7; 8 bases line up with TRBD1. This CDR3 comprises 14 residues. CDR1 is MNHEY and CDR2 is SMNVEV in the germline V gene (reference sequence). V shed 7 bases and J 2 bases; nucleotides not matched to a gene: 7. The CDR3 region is CASMPGQGTYEQYF. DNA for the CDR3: TGTGCCAGCATGCCCGGACAGGGAACCTACGAGCAGTACTTC.

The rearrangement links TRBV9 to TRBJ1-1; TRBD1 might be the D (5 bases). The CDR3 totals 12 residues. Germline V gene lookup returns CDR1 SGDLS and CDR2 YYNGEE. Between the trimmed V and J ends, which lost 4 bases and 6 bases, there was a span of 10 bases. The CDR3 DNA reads TGTGCCAGCAGCCCCAGGGTATCTGAAGCTTTCTTT. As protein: CASSPRVSEAFF.

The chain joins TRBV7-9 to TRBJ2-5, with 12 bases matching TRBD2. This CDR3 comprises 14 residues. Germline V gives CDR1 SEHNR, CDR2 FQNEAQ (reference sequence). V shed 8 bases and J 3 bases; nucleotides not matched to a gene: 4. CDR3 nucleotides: TGTGCCAGCGCCCGGACTAGCGGGGAAGAGACCCAGTACTTC. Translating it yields CASARTSGEETQYF.

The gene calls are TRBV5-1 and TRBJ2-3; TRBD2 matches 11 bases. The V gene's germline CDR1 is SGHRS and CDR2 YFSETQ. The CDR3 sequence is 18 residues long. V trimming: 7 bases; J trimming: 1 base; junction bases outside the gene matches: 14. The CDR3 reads CASSAAVAGGPGTDTQYF. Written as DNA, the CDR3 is TGCGCCAGCTCCGCCGCGGTAGCGGGGGGGCCCGGCACAGATACGCAGTATTTT.

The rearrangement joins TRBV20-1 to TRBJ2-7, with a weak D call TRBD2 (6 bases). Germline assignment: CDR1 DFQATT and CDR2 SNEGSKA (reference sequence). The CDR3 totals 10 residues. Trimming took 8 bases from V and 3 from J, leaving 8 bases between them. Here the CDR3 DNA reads TGCAGTTCCGGGGGCTACGAGCAGTACTTC. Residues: CSSGGYEQYF.

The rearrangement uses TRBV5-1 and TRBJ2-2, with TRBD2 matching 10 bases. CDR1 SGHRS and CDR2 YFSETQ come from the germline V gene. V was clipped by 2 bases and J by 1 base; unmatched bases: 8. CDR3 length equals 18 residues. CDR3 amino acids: CASSFNNLAGGNTGELFF. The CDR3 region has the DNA TGCGCCAGCAGCTTCAATAACTTAGCGGGGGGGAACACCGGGGAGCTGTTTTTT.

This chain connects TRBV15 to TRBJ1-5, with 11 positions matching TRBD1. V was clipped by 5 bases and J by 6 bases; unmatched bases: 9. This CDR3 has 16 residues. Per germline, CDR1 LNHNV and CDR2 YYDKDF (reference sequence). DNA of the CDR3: TGTGCCACCAGCGCCAGAAGGGGGACAGGGGGTCAGCCCCAGCATTTT. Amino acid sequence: CATSARRGTGGQPQHF.

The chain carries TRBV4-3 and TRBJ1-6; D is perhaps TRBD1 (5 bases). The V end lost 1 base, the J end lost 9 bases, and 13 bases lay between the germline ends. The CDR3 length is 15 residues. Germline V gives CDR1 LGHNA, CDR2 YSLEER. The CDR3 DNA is TGCGCCAGCAGCCAAGCGGGGGGACTAGGTTCACCCCTCCACTTT. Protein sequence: CASSQAGGLGSPLHF.

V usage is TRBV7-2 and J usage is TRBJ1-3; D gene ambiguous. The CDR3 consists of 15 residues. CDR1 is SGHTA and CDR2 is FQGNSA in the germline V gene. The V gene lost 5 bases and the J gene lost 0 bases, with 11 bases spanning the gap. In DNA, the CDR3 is TGTGCCAGCAGCCTTCAGACAAGCTCTGGAAACACCATATATTTT. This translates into CASSLQTSSGNTIYF.

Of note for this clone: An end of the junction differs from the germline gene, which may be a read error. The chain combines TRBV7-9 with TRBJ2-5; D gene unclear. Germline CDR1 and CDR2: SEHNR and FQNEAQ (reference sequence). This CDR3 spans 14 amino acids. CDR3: CSSSLQMVEETQYF. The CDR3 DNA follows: TGTTCCAGCAGCTTACAAATGGTTGAGGAGACCCAGTACTTC.

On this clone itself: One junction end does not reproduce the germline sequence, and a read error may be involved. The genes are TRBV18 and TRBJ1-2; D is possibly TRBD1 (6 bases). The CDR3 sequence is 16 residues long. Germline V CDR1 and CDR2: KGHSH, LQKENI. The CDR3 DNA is TGTGCCAGCTCGCTCGCCTGGGGGCGCGGGGACTATGGCTACCCCTTC. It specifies CASSLAWGRGDYGYPF.

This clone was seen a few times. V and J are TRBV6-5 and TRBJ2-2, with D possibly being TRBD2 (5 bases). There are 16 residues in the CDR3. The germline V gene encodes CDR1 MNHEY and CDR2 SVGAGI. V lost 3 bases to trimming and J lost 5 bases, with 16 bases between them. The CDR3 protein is CASSYHHFSGTGELFF. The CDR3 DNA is TGTGCCAGCAGTTATCACCACTTCAGCGGAACCGGGGAGCTGTTTTTT.

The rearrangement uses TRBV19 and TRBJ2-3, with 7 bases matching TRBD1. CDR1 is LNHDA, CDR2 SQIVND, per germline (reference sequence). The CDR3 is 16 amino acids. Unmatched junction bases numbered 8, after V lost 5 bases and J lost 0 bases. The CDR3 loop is CASSAPGGWSTDTQYF. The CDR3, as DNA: TGTGCCAGTAGTGCCCCAGGGGGTTGGAGCACAGATACGCAGTATTTT.

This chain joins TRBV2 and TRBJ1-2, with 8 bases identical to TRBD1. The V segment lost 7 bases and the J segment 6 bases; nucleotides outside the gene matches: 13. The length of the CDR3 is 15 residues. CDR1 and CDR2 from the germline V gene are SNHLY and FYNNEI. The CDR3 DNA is TGTGCCAGCACGGGCCTCAGGGGGCGGAAGGATGGCTACACCTTC. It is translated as CASTGLRGRKDGYTF.